Sequencing of this TCR beta chain was carried out in a study of OX40 agonist ivuxolimab in advanced cancers. Study summary: Prior checkpoint blockade (anti-PD-1, anti-PD-L1 or anti-CTLA-4) was permitted; approximately 40% had it.

Peripheral blood came from all dose cohorts at three timepoints. Concerning this clone itself: Its cognate antigen is unknown.

Study-level points and caveats: CD4+ and CD8+ blood T cells expanded clonally by week 6 at 0.1 to 3.0 mg/kg. Also present in some nonresponders was a low level of normalized T-cell clonal expansion.

The method was immunoSEQ multiplex PCR; TCRdb's version includes in-frame clones alone and lacks a portion of them. Of roughly 70,000 clones in the sample, approximately 90% were seen once. This sample comprised CD4+ or CD8+ T cells sorted from blood, obtained in a trial of the OX40 agonist ivuxolimab. The receptor's source is an adult with an advanced solid tumor such as melanoma, head and neck, liver or kidney cancer.

CDR3 nucleotide sequence: TGTGCCAGCAGTCCCACTAGATCGGGCTCCTACGAGCAGTACTTC. Its protein is CASSPTRSGSYEQYF. The V call is TRBV2, the J call TRBJ2-7; perhaps TRBD2 as D (5 bases). Trimming stripped 5 bases from V and 0 bases from J, with 14 bases between. This CDR3 has 15 residues. The germline V gene has CDR1 SNHLY and CDR2 FYNNEI.